The sequence of this T cell receptor beta chain was determined in a study of Graves' ophthalmopathy and Graves' hyperthyroidism. Study-wide findings and caveats: The model reached 55% to 71% sensitivity and 72.22% specificity for predicting ophthalmopathy progression. With roughly 88% sensitivity and approximately 79% specificity, a 13-signature model separated ophthalmopathy from stable hyperthyroidism. A majority of expanded thyroid clonotypes exceeding 0.001 frequency were likewise present in blood.

The sample holds one count of this clonotype. The antigen remains undetermined. For repertoire sequencing, the TCR beta CDR3 regions were amplified from RNA transcripts. HTBI primers were used in a first-round RT-PCR, which preceded a second-round multiplex PCR. A single record per CDR3 protein comes from TCRdb applying MiXCR to the multiplex PCR reads. Found here are some 410,000 distinct CDR3 sequences, more than 20% of them singletons; the top ten hold around 3.1%. Other autoimmune diseases, uncontrolled infections, pregnancy or lactation led to the exclusion of patients. The TCR was taken from a woman younger than 35 with stable Graves' hyperthyroidism. Sequencing was performed on peripheral blood.

The CDR3 loop is CASRESGTMATEAFF. CDR3 in DNA: TGTGCCAGCAGGGAGAGCGGGACCATGGCCACTGAAGCTTTCTTT. This chain links TRBV6-1 with TRBJ1-1; a possible D gene is TRBD1 (5 bases). CDR1 is MNHNS, CDR2 SASEGT, per germline. This CDR3 region has 15 residues. The V end was cut by 6 bases, the J end by 4 bases, with 18 bases between.